This T cell receptor beta chain was sequenced for a study of shared clonotypes between healthy human individuals. CDR1 and CDR2 from the germline V gene are LGHNA and YSLEER. Between the trimmed V and J ends, which lost 0 bases and 1 base, there was a span of 12 bases. There are 16 residues in the CDR3. The sample holds a few counts of this clone. Produced via immunoSEQ multiplex PCR; TCRdb's table is partial and in-frame only. The sample records about 470,000 clones, 70% to 80% being singletons. The clonotype was recovered from a middle-aged woman in good health. Some clones in this sample may be carry-over from other donors' samples. The V gene is TRBV4-3, the J gene TRBJ1-2; D unclear. The sample was PBMCs. The CDR3 nucleotides read TGCGCCAGCAGCCAAGATATGGTCAGGCTTAACTATGGCTACACCTTC. Translating it yields CASSQDMVRLNYGYTF.